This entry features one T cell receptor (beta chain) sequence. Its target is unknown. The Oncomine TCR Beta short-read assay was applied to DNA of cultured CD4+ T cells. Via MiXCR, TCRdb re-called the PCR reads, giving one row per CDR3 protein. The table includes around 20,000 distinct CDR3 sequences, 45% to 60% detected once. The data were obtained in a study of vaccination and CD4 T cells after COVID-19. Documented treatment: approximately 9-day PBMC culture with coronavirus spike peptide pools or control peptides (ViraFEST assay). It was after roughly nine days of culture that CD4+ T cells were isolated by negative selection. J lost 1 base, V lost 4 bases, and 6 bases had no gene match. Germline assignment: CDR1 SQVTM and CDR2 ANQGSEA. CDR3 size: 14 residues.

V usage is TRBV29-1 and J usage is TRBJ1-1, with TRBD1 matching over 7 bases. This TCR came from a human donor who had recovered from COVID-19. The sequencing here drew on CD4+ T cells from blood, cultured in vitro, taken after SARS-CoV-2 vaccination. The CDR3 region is CSVAPGTANTEAFF. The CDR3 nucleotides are TGCAGCGTTGCCCCCGGGACAGCGAACACTGAAGCTTTCTTT.